Listed below are T cell receptor beta chains from one sample, sequenced in a study of blood T cells in healthy people across ages. One entry per CDR3 protein results from TCRdb running MiXCR on the 5' RACE reads. The sample comprises around 870,000 distinct CDR3 sequences, under 30% of which are singletons, and 15% to 20% rests with the top ten. Sequencing was carried out using blood. Source of these receptors: a woman of 80 years or more in good health. Each CDR3 is given with its conserved first and last residue. D genes are given only for firm matches. Only some rows state a clone size, as once, few, many or a class for expanded clones.

V gene	D gene	clone size	J gene	CDR3 protein	CDR3 DNA
TRBV28	TRBD2	many	TRBJ2-3	CASSSGLAGTSSTDTQYF	TGTGCCAGCAGTTCCGGACTAGCGGGGACCTCTAGCACAGATACGCAGTATTTT
TRBV7-9	.	many	TRBJ1-1	CASSLEQRTHEAFF	TGTGCCAGCAGCTTAGAACAGAGAACGCATGAAGCTTTCTTT
TRBV2	TRBD1	.	TRBJ2-7	CARPDRGRIPSLYEQYF	TGTGCCAGACCGGACAGGGGGCGAATCCCGTCCTTATACGAGCAGTACTTC
TRBV11-2	.	.	TRBJ1-6	CASSGTMLFGSPLHF	TGTGCCAGCAGCGGGACAATGCTCTTTGGATCACCCCTCCACTTT
TRBV27	TRBD1	.	TRBJ1-2	CASSYTGGSNYGYTF	TGTGCCAGCAGTTATACAGGGGGCTCTAACTATGGCTACACCTTC
TRBV12-3/TRBV12-4	.	many	TRBJ2-1	CASSLVSLNEQFF	TGTGCCAGCAGTTTAGTAAGCCTCAATGAGCAGTTCTTC
TRBV20-1	TRBD1	.	TRBJ2-3	CSTGVRGGTRYF	TGCAGTACAGGGGTACGAGGGGGTACGCGGTATTTT
TRBV5-6	TRBD2	.	TRBJ2-5	CASSLYLLAEQETQYF	TGTGCCAGCAGCTTGTATCTACTAGCGGAACAGGAGACCCAGTACTTC
TRBV20-1	TRBD2	many	TRBJ2-5	CSARPSGLAKETQYF	TGCAGTGCTAGGCCTTCGGGACTAGCGAAAGAGACCCAGTACTTC
TRBV20-1	TRBD2	many	TRBJ2-1	CSAQRASGGYNEQFF	TGCAGTGCTCAGAGGGCTAGCGGGGGGTACAATGAGCAGTTCTTC
TRBV7-2	TRBD1	.	TRBJ2-2	CASSLGQGRAGELFF	TGTGCCAGCAGCCTAGGACAGGGTCGGGCCGGGGAGCTGTTTTTT
TRBV18	TRBD1	.	TRBJ1-5	CASAPTGTGNVNQPQHF	TGTGCCAGCGCACCAACGGGGACAGGGAATGTCAATCAGCCCCAGCATTTT
TRBV10-3	TRBD2	many	TRBJ2-4	CATHSPGLAGNIQYF	TGTGCCACCCACTCTCCGGGACTAGCGGGAAACATTCAGTACTTC
TRBV2	TRBD1	.	TRBJ2-2	CASSERGQGAGELFF	TGTGCCAGCAGTGAAAGGGGACAGGGAGCCGGGGAGCTGTTTTTT
TRBV2	TRBD2	many	TRBJ2-1	CASSELAGQYNEQFF	TGTGCCAGCAGTGAACTAGCGGGACAATACAATGAGCAGTTCTTC
TRBV6-2/TRBV6-3	TRBD1	many	TRBJ2-4	CASSTVEGQRFRIQYF	TGTGCCAGCAGTACGGTCGAGGGACAGAGGTTCCGCATTCAGTACTTC
TRBV20-1	TRBD2	few	TRBJ2-4	CSASAGTSGRENIQYF	TGCAGTGCTAGCGCCGGGACTAGCGGGAGGGAAAACATTCAGTACTTC
TRBV9	.	many	TRBJ2-5	CASSYGLWRSETQYF	TGTGCCAGCAGCTACGGTTTATGGCGGAGCGAGACCCAGTACTTC
TRBV6-2/TRBV6-3	.	many	TRBJ2-7	CASRYSGSYEQYF	TGTGCCAGCCGTTACTCGGGCTCCTACGAGCAGTACTTC
TRBV20-1	.	many	TRBJ2-5	CSARDHGGVGTQYF	TGCAGTGCTAGAGATCATGGAGGGGTGGGGACCCAGTACTTC
TRBV27	TRBD1	many	TRBJ2-3	CASSFLGQTLGDTQYF	TGTGCCAGCAGTTTTTTGGGACAGACCTTGGGAGATACGCAGTATTTT
TRBV5-1	TRBD2	many	TRBJ2-5	CASSLPPLAGGRTGETQYF	TGCGCCAGCAGCCTTCCTCCTCTAGCGGGGGGGAGGACAGGAGAGACCCAGTACTTC
TRBV6-1	.	.	TRBJ2-1	CASSRGRGRDERFF	TGTGCCAGCAGCCGGGGCAGGGGCCGGGATGAGCGGTTCTTC
TRBV7-9	.	few	TRBJ2-5	CASSPRGLVSEQYF	TGTGCCAGCAGCCCCAGGGGCCTAGTTAGTGAGCAGTACTTC
TRBV4-3	TRBD1	many	TRBJ2-7	CASSQLAGTGWHEQYF	TGCGCCAGCAGCCAACTCGCCGGGACAGGGTGGCACGAGCAGTACTTC
TRBV3-1	TRBD1	.	TRBJ2-3	CASGQGTGRTDTQYF	TGTGCCAGCGGCCAAGGGACAGGGAGAACAGATACGCAGTATTTT
TRBV29-1	.	few	TRBJ2-2	CSVHSGANTGELFF	TGCAGCGTTCATAGTGGGGCTAACACCGGGGAGCTGTTTTTT
TRBV29-1	.	many	TRBJ2-3	CSVRTGTDTQYF	TGCAGCGTTCGAACAGGGACGGATACGCAGTATTTT
TRBV20-1	TRBD1	.	TRBJ1-2	CSARDGAGGRDYGYTF	TGCAGTGCTAGAGATGGGGCAGGGGGAAGGGACTATGGCTACACCTTC
TRBV7-2	.	.	TRBJ2-2	CASSLLPGELFF	TGTGCCAGCAGCTTACTCCCCGGGGAGCTGTTTTTT
TRBV28	TRBD1	few	TRBJ1-5	CASRWGQGANQPQHF	TGTGCCAGCAGATGGGGACAGGGGGCGAATCAGCCCCAGCATTTT